The sequence of this TCR beta chain was determined in a study of T cell responses to AZD1222 COVID-19 vaccine. Points from the study as a whole: Baseline seropositives among AZD1222 recipients totaled only six. Females outnumbered males among donors, who were mostly white British; clonal diversity was possibly underestimated. Unmutated variant regions are reportedly the target of nearly half of TCRs that are spike-specific.

V lost 0 bases, J lost 5 bases, and 10 bases lay in between. The CDR3 contains 14 residues. Germline CDR1 SGHAT, CDR2 FQNNGV. Sequencing was performed with immunoSEQ multiplex PCR; in TCRdb, only in-frame clones are kept and a portion is missing. The data show roughly 86,000 clones, with 85% to 90% seen just once and 31% held by the top ten. On this clone itself: Antigen specificity is unknown.

The sequence came from an adult in good health. The sample was peripheral blood, taken on day 0 of AZD1222 vaccination. The V call is TRBV11-2, the J call TRBJ2-5; D may match TRBD1 or TRBD2 (6 bases each). In DNA form, the CDR3 reads TGTGCCAGCAGCTTAGAGGGGGCGGGGGAGACCCAGTACTTC. Protein: CASSLEGAGETQYF.